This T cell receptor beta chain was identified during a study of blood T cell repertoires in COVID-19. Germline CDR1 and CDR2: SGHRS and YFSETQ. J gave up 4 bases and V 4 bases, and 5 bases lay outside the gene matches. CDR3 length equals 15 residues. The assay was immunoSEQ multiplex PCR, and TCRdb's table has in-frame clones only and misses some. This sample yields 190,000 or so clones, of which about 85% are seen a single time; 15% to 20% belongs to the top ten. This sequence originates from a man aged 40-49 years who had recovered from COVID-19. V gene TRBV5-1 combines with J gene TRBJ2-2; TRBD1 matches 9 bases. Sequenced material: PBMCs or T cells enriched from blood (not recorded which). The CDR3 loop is CASSLVDRGTGELFF. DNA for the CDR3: TGCGCCAGCAGCCTGGTGGACAGGGGCACCGGGGAGCTGTTTTTT.